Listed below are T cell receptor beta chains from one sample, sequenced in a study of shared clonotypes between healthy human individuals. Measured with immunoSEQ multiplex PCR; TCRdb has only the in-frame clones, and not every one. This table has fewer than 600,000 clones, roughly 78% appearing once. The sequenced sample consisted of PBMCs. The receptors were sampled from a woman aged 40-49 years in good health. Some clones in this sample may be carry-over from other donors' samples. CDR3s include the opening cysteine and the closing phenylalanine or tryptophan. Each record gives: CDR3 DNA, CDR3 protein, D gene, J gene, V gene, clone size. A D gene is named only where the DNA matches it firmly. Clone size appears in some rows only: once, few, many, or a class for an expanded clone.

DNA: TGTGCCAGCAGCTTGGTTGGACAGTACTACGAGCAGTACTTC; CDR3: CASSLVGQYYEQYF; D: NA; J: TRBJ2-7; V: TRBV5-4; size: NA
DNA: TGTGCCAGCGGCGGGGAGACCCAGTACTTC; CDR3: CASGGETQYF; D: NA; J: TRBJ2-5; V: TRBV9; size: few
DNA: TGTGCCAGCTCACCTGACAGGGGGCCCTACGAGCAGTACTTC; CDR3: CASSPDRGPYEQYF; D: TRBD1; J: TRBJ2-7; V: TRBV18; size: NA
DNA: TGTGCCAGCAGTTTAAGGCTAGCGGGAGGGTTCAATGAGCAGTTCTTC; CDR3: CASSLRLAGGFNEQFF; D: TRBD2; J: TRBJ2-1; V: TRBV27; size: NA
DNA: TGTGCCAGCTCACCACGCCAAGAGACCCAGTACTTC; CDR3: CASSPRQETQYF; D: NA; J: TRBJ2-5; V: TRBV18; size: few
DNA: TGTGCCAGTAGTATAGGAGGATTCACAGATACGCAGTATTTT; CDR3: CASSIGGFTDTQYF; D: NA; J: TRBJ2-3; V: TRBV19; size: NA
DNA: TGTGCCAGCAGTTACTCTAGGGGGCGTGAAGCTTTCTTT; CDR3: CASSYSRGREAFF; D: TRBD1; J: TRBJ1-1; V: TRBV6-5; size: NA
DNA: TGTGCCAGCTCAACTCGACAGGCAACTAATGAAAAACTGTTTTTT; CDR3: CASSTRQATNEKLFF; D: NA; J: TRBJ1-4; V: TRBV18; size: NA
DNA: TGTGCCAGCATCCGGGAGTCAGGCAATGAGCAGTTCTTC; CDR3: CASIRESGNEQFF; D: NA; J: TRBJ2-1; V: TRBV7-9; size: NA
DNA: TGTGCCAGCAGCCTGCTGGGACAGGGACGAAATGAGCAGTTCTTC; CDR3: CASSLLGQGRNEQFF; D: TRBD1; J: TRBJ2-1; V: TRBV5-4; size: NA
DNA: TGCGCCAGCAATTTCTACTGGGAGGGCCTCGGTAATGAGCAGTTCTTC; CDR3: CASNFYWEGLGNEQFF; D: TRBD2; J: TRBJ2-1; V: TRBV5-1; size: NA
DNA: TGTGCCAGCAGCCCTGGGACTAGCGGGAGTACAGATACGCAGTATTTT; CDR3: CASSPGTSGSTDTQYF; D: TRBD2; J: TRBJ2-3; V: TRBV9; size: NA
DNA: TGCGCCAGCAGCCAACTTACTGACTTGCCGCACCTTAACACTGAAGCTTTCTTT; CDR3: CASSQLTDLPHLNTEAFF; D: NA; J: TRBJ1-1; V: TRBV4-3; size: NA
DNA: TGTGCCAGCAGCCTGACCGGGACAGGGGTTAGCACTGAAGCTTTCTTT; CDR3: CASSLTGTGVSTEAFF; D: TRBD1; J: TRBJ1-1; V: TRBV7-3; size: NA
DNA: TGCAGTGCTGGACAAGTCTACGAGCAGTACTTC; CDR3: CSAGQVYEQYF; D: NA; J: TRBJ2-7; V: TRBV20-1; size: NA
DNA: TGTGCCAGCAGCACCCCTCGGAAGCAACTTTCTGGGGCCAACGTCCTGACTTTC; CDR3: CASSTPRKQLSGANVLTF; D: NA; J: TRBJ2-6; V: TRBV21-1; size: NA
DNA: TGTGCCAGCAGCGAGCAGCTAGTGGATGAGCAGTTCTTC; CDR3: CASSEQLVDEQFF; D: NA; J: TRBJ2-1; V: TRBV7-9; size: NA
DNA: TGTGCCTGGAACAGGGTTACGGAGGGCTACACCTTC; CDR3: CAWNRVTEGYTF; D: NA; J: TRBJ1-2; V: TRBV30; size: NA